A selection of T cell receptor beta chains follows, all from one sample in a study of blood T cell repertoires in COVID-19. The data were produced by immunoSEQ multiplex PCR, yet TCRdb's version contains in-frame clones alone and is incomplete. The sample has around 300,000 clones; 88% are singletons. Sequences were obtained from PBMCs or T cells enriched from blood (not recorded which). Receptors were obtained from a woman in her 50s who had recovered from COVID-19. CDR3s include the opening cysteine and the closing phenylalanine or tryptophan. A D gene is named only where the DNA matches it firmly. The size of a clone is reported for some rows only, either as once, few or many, or as a class for expanded clones.

v_gene: TRBV11-1
d_gene: -
j_gene: TRBJ1-1
abundance: once
CDR3nt: TGTGCCAGCAGCCCCCAGGAGGGTAGGTTGAACACTGAAGCTTTCTTT
CDR3aa: CASSPQEGRLNTEAFF

v_gene: TRBV10-3
d_gene: TRBD1
j_gene: TRBJ2-1
abundance: -
CDR3nt: TGTGCCATCAGTGAGCGGGACAGGGGGCACAATGAGCAGTTCTTC
CDR3aa: CAISERDRGHNEQFF

v_gene: TRBV5-6
d_gene: -
j_gene: TRBJ1-1
abundance: once
CDR3nt: TGTGCCAGCAGCTTGAGCGGGGGGACTGAAGCTTTCTTT
CDR3aa: CASSLSGGTEAFF

v_gene: TRBV9
d_gene: TRBD1
j_gene: TRBJ2-1
abundance: -
CDR3nt: TGTGTATCCTCGGGGACAGACAATGAGCAGTTCTTC
CDR3aa: CVSSGTDNEQFF

v_gene: TRBV27
d_gene: -
j_gene: TRBJ2-1
abundance: -
CDR3nt: TGTGCCAGCAGGAAGTTGACTGCAAATGAGCAGTTCTTC
CDR3aa: CASRKLTANEQFF

v_gene: TRBV3-1/TRBV3-2
d_gene: TRBD1
j_gene: TRBJ2-7
abundance: -
CDR3nt: TGTGCCAGCAGCCCCACAGGGGCGCTACGCGAGCAGTACTTC
CDR3aa: CASSPTGALREQYF

v_gene: TRBV7-3
d_gene: TRBD2
j_gene: TRBJ2-2
abundance: -
CDR3nt: TGTGCCAGCAGCCCCCCCGGACTAGCGGGAGGGAGGACCGGGGAGCTGTTTTTT
CDR3aa: CASSPPGLAGGRTGELFF

v_gene: TRBV6-5
d_gene: TRBD1
j_gene: TRBJ1-4
abundance: -
CDR3nt: TGTGCCAGTAGGACAGGTTATGAAAAACTGTTTTTT
CDR3aa: CASRTGYEKLFF

v_gene: TRBV7-2
d_gene: TRBD2
j_gene: TRBJ2-3
abundance: -
CDR3nt: TGTGCCAGCAGCTCGCCCCCGGGACTAGCGGCCCTAAATACGCAGTATTTT
CDR3aa: CASSSPPGLAALNTQYF

v_gene: TRBV24-1
d_gene: TRBD1
j_gene: TRBJ2-2
abundance: -
CDR3nt: TGTGCCACCAGTGATTCACCGGGACAGGGAACCCTCACCGGGGAGCTGTTTTTT
CDR3aa: CATSDSPGQGTLTGELFF

v_gene: TRBV5-1
d_gene: TRBD1
j_gene: TRBJ1-1
abundance: once
CDR3nt: TGCGCCAGCAGATCGAATCCGGGACAGGCGATGAACACTGAAGCTTTCTTT
CDR3aa: CASRSNPGQAMNTEAFF

v_gene: TRBV9
d_gene: TRBD2
j_gene: TRBJ2-1
abundance: -
CDR3nt: TGTGCCAGCAGCGCCCAACCGGGACTAGAAGTCAATGAGCAGTTCTTC
CDR3aa: CASSAQPGLEVNEQFF

v_gene: TRBV29-1
d_gene: TRBD1
j_gene: TRBJ1-1
abundance: -
CDR3nt: TGCAGCGGAACCCTGAGGGGGCCATTGGGCGAAGCTTTCTTT
CDR3aa: CSGTLRGPLGEAFF

v_gene: TRBV20-1
d_gene: -
j_gene: TRBJ1-2
abundance: -
CDR3nt: TGCAGTGCTACAGGGGCGGATGGCTACACCTTC
CDR3aa: CSATGADGYTF

v_gene: TRBV30
d_gene: -
j_gene: TRBJ1-5
abundance: few
CDR3nt: TGTGCCTGGAGTAAAAGGGGTGGCAATCAGCCCCAGCATTTT
CDR3aa: CAWSKRGGNQPQHF

v_gene: TRBV13
d_gene: TRBD1
j_gene: TRBJ2-7
abundance: -
CDR3nt: TGTGCCAGCAGCCCCGGGACAGGGGTTGGGGAGCAGTACTTC
CDR3aa: CASSPGTGVGEQYF

v_gene: TRBV7-9
d_gene: TRBD1
j_gene: TRBJ1-5
abundance: -
CDR3nt: TGTGCCAGCAGCTTAGGGACAGGGGTAGGTCAGCCCCAGCATTTT
CDR3aa: CASSLGTGVGQPQHF

v_gene: TRBV2
d_gene: TRBD1
j_gene: TRBJ1-2
abundance: -
CDR3nt: TGTGCCAGCAGTGTACAGGGGCATGGCTACACCTTC
CDR3aa: CASSVQGHGYTF

v_gene: TRBV28
d_gene: TRBD2
j_gene: TRBJ2-1
abundance: -
CDR3nt: TGTGCCAGCACTCTTACTAGCGGGGGATACAATGAGCAGTTCTTC
CDR3aa: CASTLTSGGYNEQFF

v_gene: TRBV11-3
d_gene: -
j_gene: TRBJ2-1
abundance: -
CDR3nt: TGTGCCAGCAGCTTACGCGGGACCGGGTACAATGAGCAGTTCTTC
CDR3aa: CASSLRGTGYNEQFF

v_gene: TRBV19
d_gene: -
j_gene: TRBJ1-6
abundance: -
CDR3nt: TGTGCCAGTAGTATGCGGATGGATAATTCACCCCTCCACTTT
CDR3aa: CASSMRMDNSPLHF

v_gene: TRBV7-2
d_gene: TRBD2
j_gene: TRBJ2-2
abundance: -
CDR3nt: TGTGCCAGCAGCGCGACCGGGACTAGCGGTTCCGGGGAGCTGTTTTTT
CDR3aa: CASSATGTSGSGELFF

v_gene: TRBV18
d_gene: -
j_gene: TRBJ2-6
abundance: -
CDR3nt: TGTGCCAGCTCACCACCTAGGGGCCCAGGGGGGGCCAACGTCCTGACTTTC
CDR3aa: CASSPPRGPGGANVLTF

v_gene: TRBV28
d_gene: -
j_gene: TRBJ2-3
abundance: -
CDR3nt: TGTGCCAGCAGTTTGGTGGAGAGCTCTGGTACGCAGTATTTT
CDR3aa: CASSLVESSGTQYF

v_gene: TRBV30
d_gene: TRBD2
j_gene: TRBJ2-5
abundance: -
CDR3nt: TGTGCCTGGAGTAATCTAGCGGGAGGGCGGGAGACCCAGTACTTC
CDR3aa: CAWSNLAGGRETQYF

v_gene: TRBV6-1
d_gene: -
j_gene: TRBJ1-5
abundance: -
CDR3nt: TGTGCCAGCAGATCACCGACAGGCCCTAATCAGCCCCAGCATTTT
CDR3aa: CASRSPTGPNQPQHF

v_gene: TRBV7-6
d_gene: -
j_gene: TRBJ2-4
abundance: once
CDR3nt: TGTGCCAGCAGCTTAGGATCGGCAGGAGCCAAAAACATTCAGTACTTC
CDR3aa: CASSLGSAGAKNIQYF

v_gene: TRBV29-1
d_gene: TRBD1
j_gene: TRBJ2-7
abundance: -
CDR3nt: TGCAGCGTGAAGACCGGGACAGGGGCAACCTACGAGCAGTACTTC
CDR3aa: CSVKTGTGATYEQYF

v_gene: TRBV30
d_gene: -
j_gene: TRBJ1-2
abundance: -
CDR3nt: TGTGCCTGGAGTGTCAGTCCGGGTGGCTACACCTTC
CDR3aa: CAWSVSPGGYTF

v_gene: TRBV28
d_gene: TRBD1
j_gene: TRBJ1-3
abundance: -
CDR3nt: TGTGCCAGCACAGTCCGCCGGGCAGGGGGCCATGGAAACACCATATATTTT
CDR3aa: CASTVRRAGGHGNTIYF

v_gene: TRBV11-3
d_gene: -
j_gene: TRBJ1-3
abundance: -
CDR3nt: TGTGCCAGCAGCTTAGGAGACTCTGGAAACACCATATATTTT
CDR3aa: CASSLGDSGNTIYF

v_gene: TRBV4-3
d_gene: -
j_gene: TRBJ1-4
abundance: -
CDR3nt: TGCGCCAGCAGCCAAGGGGAGGGGCGGGCTAATGAAAAACTGTTTTTT
CDR3aa: CASSQGEGRANEKLFF

v_gene: TRBV18
d_gene: TRBD2
j_gene: TRBJ2-1
abundance: -
CDR3nt: TGTGCCAGCTCACCAAGCGGGAGCCCCTACAATGAGCAGTTCTTC
CDR3aa: CASSPSGSPYNEQFF

v_gene: TRBV5-5
d_gene: TRBD2
j_gene: TRBJ2-1
abundance: -
CDR3nt: TGTGCCAGCAGCTTCAGTATAGCGGGAGGGGGGAATGAGCAGTTCTTC
CDR3aa: CASSFSIAGGGNEQFF

v_gene: TRBV10-1
d_gene: TRBD1
j_gene: TRBJ1-1
abundance: -
CDR3nt: TGCGCCAGCAGGGCGACAGGGGACACTGAAGCTTTCTTT
CDR3aa: CASRATGDTEAFF

v_gene: TRBV6-5
d_gene: -
j_gene: TRBJ2-5
abundance: -
CDR3nt: TGTGCCAGCGGGGCGTGGGAAGAGACCCAGTACTTC
CDR3aa: CASGAWEETQYF

v_gene: TRBV6-5
d_gene: -
j_gene: TRBJ1-3
abundance: -
CDR3nt: TGTGCCAGCAGTTACTCGATTTCAGGGAAAGGAAACACCATATATTTT
CDR3aa: CASSYSISGKGNTIYF

v_gene: TRBV10-3
d_gene: -
j_gene: TRBJ1-2
abundance: -
CDR3nt: TGTGCCATCAGTCGACAGGACGGTACCTATGGCTACACCTTC
CDR3aa: CAISRQDGTYGYTF

v_gene: TRBV7-2
d_gene: TRBD1
j_gene: TRBJ2-5
abundance: few
CDR3nt: TGTGCCAGCAGCCTGGGGACAGGGGTGAAGACCCAGTACTTC
CDR3aa: CASSLGTGVKTQYF

v_gene: TRBV6-5
d_gene: -
j_gene: TRBJ1-2
abundance: once
CDR3nt: TGTGCCAGCAGTTTTAAGGGGTTTGGCTACACCTTC
CDR3aa: CASSFKGFGYTF

v_gene: TRBV15
d_gene: -
j_gene: TRBJ1-1
abundance: once
CDR3nt: TGTGCCACCAGCAGCTACGACACGAACACTGAAGCTTTCTTT
CDR3aa: CATSSYDTNTEAFF

v_gene: TRBV9
d_gene: TRBD1
j_gene: TRBJ1-1
abundance: -
CDR3nt: TGTGCCAGCAGCCCGGAAACAGGGGAAACTGAAGCTTTCTTT
CDR3aa: CASSPETGETEAFF

v_gene: TRBV18
d_gene: TRBD1
j_gene: TRBJ1-5
abundance: -
CDR3nt: TGTGCCAGCTCCGGGACAGGCGCTAGCAATCAGCCCCAGCATTTT
CDR3aa: CASSGTGASNQPQHF

v_gene: TRBV7-8
d_gene: TRBD1
j_gene: TRBJ2-2
abundance: -
CDR3nt: TGTGCCAGCAGCGCCCCACTGGGACAGGGGTTTTTCGGCCCGAACACCGGGGAGCTGTTTTTT
CDR3aa: CASSAPLGQGFFGPNTGELFF

v_gene: TRBV5-3
d_gene: TRBD1
j_gene: TRBJ1-1
abundance: -
CDR3nt: TGTGCCAGCCCACGTCCCGGGACAGGGTTGTGTGAAGCTTTCTTT
CDR3aa: CASPRPGTGLCEAFF

v_gene: TRBV5-1
d_gene: -
j_gene: TRBJ2-1
abundance: -
CDR3nt: TGCGCCAGCAGCAAGGGACAGCAAGGGGGGAATGAGCAGTTCTTC
CDR3aa: CASSKGQQGGNEQFF

v_gene: TRBV7-3
d_gene: -
j_gene: TRBJ1-2
abundance: -
CDR3nt: TGTGCCAGCAGATTGCGGGGCTCTTATGGCTACACCTTC
CDR3aa: CASRLRGSYGYTF

v_gene: TRBV9
d_gene: TRBD2
j_gene: TRBJ2-5
abundance: -
CDR3nt: TGTGCCAGCAGCGTAGGGCGGGGGGGCCAGAAGACCCAGTACTTC
CDR3aa: CASSVGRGGQKTQYF

v_gene: TRBV4-3
d_gene: -
j_gene: TRBJ2-7
abundance: -
CDR3nt: TGCGCCAGCAGCCCCCTCCTAGGATCCCACGAGCAGTACTTC
CDR3aa: CASSPLLGSHEQYF